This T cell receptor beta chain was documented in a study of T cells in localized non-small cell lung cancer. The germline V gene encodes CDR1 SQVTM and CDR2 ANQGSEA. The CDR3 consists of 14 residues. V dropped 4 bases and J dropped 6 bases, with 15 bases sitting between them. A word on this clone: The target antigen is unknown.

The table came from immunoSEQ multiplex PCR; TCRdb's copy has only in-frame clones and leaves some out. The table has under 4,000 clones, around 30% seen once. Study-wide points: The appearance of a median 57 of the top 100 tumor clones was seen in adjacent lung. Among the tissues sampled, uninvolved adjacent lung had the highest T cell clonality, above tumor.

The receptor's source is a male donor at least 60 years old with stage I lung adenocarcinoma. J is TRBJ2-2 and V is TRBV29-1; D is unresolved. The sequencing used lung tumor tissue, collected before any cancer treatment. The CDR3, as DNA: TGCAGCGTTGTTCTTGGTTCTCTTTCCGGGGAGCTGTTTTTT. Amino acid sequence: CSVVLGSLSGELFF.